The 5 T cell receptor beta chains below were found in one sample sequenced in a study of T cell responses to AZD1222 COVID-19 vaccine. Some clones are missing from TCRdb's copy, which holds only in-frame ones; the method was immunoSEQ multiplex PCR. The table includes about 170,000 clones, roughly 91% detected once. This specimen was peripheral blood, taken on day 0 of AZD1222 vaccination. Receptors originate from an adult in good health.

The CDR3 protein is CASSLSGTGVPEAFF. CDR3 in DNA: TGTGCCAGCTCACTGTCCGGGACGGGTGTGCCTGAAGCTTTCTTT. This rearrangement joins TRBV18 to TRBJ1-1, with a tentative D call TRBD1 (5 bases). This CDR3 region has 15 residues. Germline loops: CDR1 KGHSH, CDR2 LQKENI. With 4 bases removed from V and 6 bases from J, the gap between germline ends came to 18 bases.

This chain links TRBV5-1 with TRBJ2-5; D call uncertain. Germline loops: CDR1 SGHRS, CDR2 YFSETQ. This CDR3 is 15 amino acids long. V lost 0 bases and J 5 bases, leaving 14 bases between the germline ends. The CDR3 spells CASSLEMGNWETQYF. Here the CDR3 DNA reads TGCGCCAGCAGCTTGGAAATGGGTAATTGGGAGACCCAGTACTTC.

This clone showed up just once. CDR3 DNA: TGTGCCAGCAGTTTTACATACGAAGCTTTCTTT. This gives the protein CASSFTYEAFF. The V gene is TRBV6-2 or TRBV6-3, the J gene TRBJ1-1, with D uncertain. The V end was cut by 4 bases, the J end by 8 bases, with 8 bases between. CDR3 size: 11 residues. Germline values: CDR1 MNHEY, CDR2 SVGEGT.

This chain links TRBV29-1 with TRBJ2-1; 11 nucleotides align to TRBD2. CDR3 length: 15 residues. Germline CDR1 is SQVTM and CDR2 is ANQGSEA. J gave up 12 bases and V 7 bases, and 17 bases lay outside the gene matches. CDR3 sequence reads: CSAEGTSGPIFGQFF. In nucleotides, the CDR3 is TGCAGCGCCGAAGGGACTAGCGGACCTATTTTCGGGCAGTTCTTC.

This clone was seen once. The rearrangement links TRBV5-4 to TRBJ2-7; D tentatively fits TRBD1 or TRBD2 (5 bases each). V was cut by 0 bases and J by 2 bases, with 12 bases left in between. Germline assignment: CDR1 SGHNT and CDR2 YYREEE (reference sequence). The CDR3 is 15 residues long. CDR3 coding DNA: TGTGCCAGCAGCTTGGCCTCGAGGGGTACCTACGAGCAGTACTTC. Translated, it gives CASSLASRGTYEQYF.